The 23 T cell receptor beta chains presented below share a single source sample, sequenced in a study of T cells expressing NK-cell markers. TCRdb reprocessed the 5' RACE reads, keeping one entry per CDR3 protein, no DNA. The sample includes under 600,000 distinct CDR3 sequences. The sequenced sample consisted of blood T cells: a sorted CD56 or NKG2C T cell subset, CD4+ or CD8+ T cells, or bulk PBMC T cells (not recorded which). The source is a woman aged 50 to 60 in good health.

This chain uses TRBV12-3 or TRBV12-4 with TRBJ2-5; TCRdb picks TRBD2, but there is no DNA to check that call. This CDR3 is built from 15 residues. CDR3 region: CASSPSLGRTETQYF.

V usage is TRBV4-2 and J usage is TRBJ2-3. CDR1 and CDR2 from the germline V gene are LGHNA and YNFKEQ. This CDR3 is 14 amino acids long. CDR3 sequence reads: CASSLWEGTDTQYF.

V gene TRBV5-1 combines with J gene TRBJ2-2; TCRdb indicates TRBD2, and absent DNA this call remains unverified. Germline V CDR1 and CDR2: SGHRS, YFSETQ. This CDR3 has 16 residues. The CDR3 loop reads CASSFTGGPDTGELFF.

V gene TRBV24-1 combines with J gene TRBJ2-1; with no DNA, the TCRdb D assignment of TRBD1 cannot be verified. Germline CDR1 is KGHDR and CDR2 is SFDVKD. The length of the CDR3 is 20 residues. The CDR3 here is CATSDLEGQGAGVGYNEQFF.

This chain links TRBV20-1 with TRBJ2-1. The CDR3 totals 11 residues. CDR1 and CDR2 from the germline V gene are DFQATT and SNEGSKA (reference sequence). The CDR3 sequence is CSGTSHNEQFF.

This chain connects TRBV29-1 to TRBJ2-2; lacking DNA, the TRBD1 call made by TCRdb goes unchecked. The CDR3 is 15 amino acids. Per the germline V gene, CDR1 is SQVTM and CDR2 is ANQGSEA. CDR3 protein: CSVGGQGEGTGELFF.

This sequence joins TRBV6-2 or TRBV6-3 and TRBJ1-1; TCRdb's D call of TRBD1 is untestable without DNA. In germline, CDR1 is MNHEY, CDR2 SVGEGT. This CDR3 is 11 amino acids long. The CDR3 reads CAIGRGTEAFF.

The chain recombines TRBV25-1 with TRBJ1-1. Looked up from germline, CDR1 is MGHDK and CDR2 is SYGVNS. This CDR3 is built from 13 residues. CDR3: CASSEYRGVEAFF.

The gene calls are TRBV5-1 and TRBJ1-1; TCRdb proposes TRBD1, but this gene call is untestable without DNA. CDR3 length: 15 residues. Germline V gene sequence: CDR1 SGHRS, CDR2 YFSETQ. CDR3 protein: CASSEGQARGTEAFF.

The chain has TRBV5-1 and TRBJ2-5. The CDR3 is 13 amino acids. Germline V gene sequence: CDR1 SGHRS, CDR2 YFSETQ. The CDR3 sequence: CASSLPSQETQYF.

V usage is TRBV20-1 and J usage is TRBJ1-2. Germline V gene data show CDR1 as DFQATT and CDR2 as SNEGSKA (reference sequence). CDR3 size: 15 residues. This CDR3 is CSATLPGRLRDGYTF.

The rearrangement uses TRBV19 and TRBJ2-7; TCRdb returns TRBD2, unconfirmable since there is no DNA. Germline assignment: CDR1 LNHDA and CDR2 SQIVND (reference sequence). The CDR3 contains 12 residues. The CDR3 spells CARGLATYEQYF.

The rearrangement joins TRBV6-1 to TRBJ2-3; TCRdb calls TRBD2, which cannot be checked without DNA. The CDR3 loop spans 14 amino acids. CDR1 and CDR2 from the germline V gene are MNHNS and SASEGT. The CDR3 here is CASTSVTRTDTQYF.

CDR3: CASSQGRGSKAFF. The rearrangement links TRBV3-1 to TRBJ1-1; TCRdb calls TRBD1, which cannot be checked without DNA. CDR1 is LGHDT, CDR2 YNNKEL, per germline (reference sequence). The CDR3 is made up of 13 amino acids.

This chain uses TRBV2 with TRBJ2-7; TCRdb's assignment of TRBD2 cannot be checked, as there is no DNA. CDR1 and CDR2 (germline): SNHLY, FYNNEI. The CDR3 runs 14 residues. CDR3 protein: CASSQTGEVYEQYF.

This chain uses TRBV10-3 with TRBJ2-1; the D call from TCRdb, TRBD2, cannot be confirmed without DNA. The CDR3 contains 13 residues. Germline V gene data show CDR1 as ENHRY and CDR2 as SYGVKD. This CDR3 is CAIRISENNEQFF.

This rearrangement joins TRBV10-3 to TRBJ2-7; the D call from TCRdb, TRBD2, cannot be confirmed without DNA. This CDR3 is 16 amino acids long. Germline V gives CDR1 ENHRY, CDR2 SYGVKD. The CDR3 protein is CAISESGSGIEYEQYF.

The rearrangement links TRBV27 to TRBJ2-1; TCRdb designates TRBD1, a call that cannot be tested without DNA. Germline loops: CDR1 MNHEY, CDR2 SMNVEV (reference sequence). The CDR3 spans 14 residues. CDR3 sequence reads: CASSGRRTYNEQFF.

This chain uses TRBV29-1 with TRBJ2-5; TCRdb picks TRBD1, but there is no DNA to check that call. The CDR3 length is 14 residues. CDR1 SQVTM and CDR2 ANQGSEA come from the germline V gene. The CDR3: CSVGSGSRGETQYF.

The chain has TRBV24-1 and TRBJ2-2; the D call from TCRdb, TRBD2, cannot be confirmed without DNA. The CDR3 runs 13 residues. Germline V CDR1 and CDR2: KGHDR, SFDVKD. This chain's CDR3 is CATRGLPGGELFF.

The J gene is TRBJ1-5, the V gene TRBV7-8; there is no DNA to check the TCRdb D call of TRBD1. The V gene's germline CDR1 is SGHVS and CDR2 FQNEAQ. CDR3 length: 17 amino acids. CDR3 protein: CASSATRDRPGNQPQHF.

V is TRBV19 and J is TRBJ2-1; the TCRdb call, TRBD2, lacks DNA for checking. The V gene's germline CDR1 is LNHDA and CDR2 SQIVND (reference sequence). The CDR3 runs 14 residues. This CDR3 reads CASSITGTSDEQFF.

The chain employs TRBV5-6 and TRBJ1-2; TCRdb names TRBD1, which stays unverified in the absence of DNA. The CDR3 sequence is 14 residues long. Germline V lookup: CDR1 SGHDT, CDR2 YYEEEE. CDR3 sequence reads: CASSLAPVGYGYTF.